The T cell receptor beta chain under discussion was sequenced for a study of regulatory T cells in long-lasting Graves disease. Regarding the study as a whole: TRBV28, TRBJ1-2 and TRBJ2-5 were segments that persistent disease favored.

Per the germline V gene, CDR1 is MDHEN and CDR2 is SYDVKM. The CDR3 totals 14 residues. J was trimmed by 5 bases and V by 5 bases; bases with no gene match: 7. This clonotype has a handful of counts. Its antigen is unknown. Investigators prepared the TCR beta libraries by applying iRepertoire HTBI primers and Arm-PCR of CDR3 regions. One entry per CDR3 protein, called by TCRdb with MiXCR from the multiplex PCR reads. The data show 400,000 to 500,000 distinct CDR3 sequences, 14% seen once. Noted time point: newly diagnosed GD, antithyroid drugs for less than 3 months. The TCR library was made from RNA extracted from PBMCs. Each of the patients was recruited from an endocrinology department situated in Xi'an, China. This same sample was also taken into another study, of T cells in Graves' hyperthyroidism and ophthalmopathy.

The chain is built from TRBV28 and TRBJ1-2, with TRBD1 matching 8 bases. The clonotype comes from a woman aged 45-60 years with Graves disease. The specimen was peripheral blood mononuclear cells (PBMCs), collected at new diagnosis, from a patient treated with antithyroid drugs. The CDR3 sequence is CASSVTGEGYGYTF. The CDR3 bases are TGTGCCAGCAGTGTGACAGGGGAGGGATATGGCTACACCTTC.